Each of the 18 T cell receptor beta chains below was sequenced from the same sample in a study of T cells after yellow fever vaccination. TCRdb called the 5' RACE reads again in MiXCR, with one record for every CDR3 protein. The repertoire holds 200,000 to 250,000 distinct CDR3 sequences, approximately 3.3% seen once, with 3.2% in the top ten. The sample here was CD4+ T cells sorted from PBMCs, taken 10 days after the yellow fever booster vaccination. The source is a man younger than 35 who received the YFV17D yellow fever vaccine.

This chain's CDR3 is CAQGDRGNYGYTF. As DNA, the CDR3 is TGTGCCCAGGGGGACAGGGGGAACTATGGCTACACCTTC. The chain links TRBV30 to TRBJ1-2, with 11 nucleotides matching TRBD1. CDR1 is GTSNPN and CDR2 is SVGIG in the germline V gene (reference sequence). The CDR3 loop spans 13 amino acids. V shed 8 bases, J shed 2 bases, and the junction held 4 bases outside the gene matches.

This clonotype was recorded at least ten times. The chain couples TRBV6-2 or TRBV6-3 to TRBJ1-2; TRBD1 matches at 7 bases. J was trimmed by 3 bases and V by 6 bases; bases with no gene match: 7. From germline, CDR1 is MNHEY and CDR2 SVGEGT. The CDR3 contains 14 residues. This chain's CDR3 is CASRQTGTDYGYTF. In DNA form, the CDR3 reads TGTGCCAGCAGACAAACCGGGACAGACTATGGCTACACCTTC.

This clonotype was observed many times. The CDR3 bases are TGTGCCAGCAGCTTCCAGGGGCCGAGGGGCTACACCTTC. Translated, it gives CASSFQGPRGYTF. This chain joins TRBV7-2 and TRBJ1-2; a weak D match, TRBD1 (6 bases). The germline V gene encodes CDR1 SGHTA and CDR2 FQGNSA. The CDR3 sequence is 13 residues long. Trimming stripped 3 bases from V and 8 bases from J, with 13 bases between. The whole variable domain, remainder taken from reference TRBV7-2 and TRBJ1-2, is GAGVSQSPSNKVTEKGKDVELRCDPISGHTALYWYRQSLGQGLEFLIYFQGNSAPDKSGLPSDRFSAERTGGSVSTLTIQRTQQEDSAVYLCASSFQGPRGYTFGSGTRLTVV.

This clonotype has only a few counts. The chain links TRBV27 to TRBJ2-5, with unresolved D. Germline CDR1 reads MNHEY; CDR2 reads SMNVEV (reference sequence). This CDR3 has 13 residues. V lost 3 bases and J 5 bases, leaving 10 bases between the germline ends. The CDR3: CASSFRVRETQYF. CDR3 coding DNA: TGTGCCAGCAGTTTTCGAGTGAGGGAGACCCAGTACTTC.

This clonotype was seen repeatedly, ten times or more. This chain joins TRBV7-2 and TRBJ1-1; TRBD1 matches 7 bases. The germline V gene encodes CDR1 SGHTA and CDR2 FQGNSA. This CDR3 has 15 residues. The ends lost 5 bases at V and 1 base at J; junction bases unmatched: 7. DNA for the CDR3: TGTGCCAGCAGCCCCCGACAGGGCCGGAACACTGAAGCTTTCTTT. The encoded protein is CASSPRQGRNTEAFF. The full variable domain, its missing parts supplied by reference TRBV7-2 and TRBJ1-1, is GAGVSQSPSNKVTEKGKDVELRCDPISGHTALYWYRQSLGQGLEFLIYFQGNSAPDKSGLPSDRFSAERTGGSVSTLTIQRTQQEDSAVYLCASSPRQGRNTEAFFGQGTRLTVV.

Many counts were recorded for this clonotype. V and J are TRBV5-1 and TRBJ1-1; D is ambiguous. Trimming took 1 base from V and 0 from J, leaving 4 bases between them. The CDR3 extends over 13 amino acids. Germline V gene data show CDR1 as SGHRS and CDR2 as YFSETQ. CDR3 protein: CASSLRVNTEAFF. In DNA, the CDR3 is TGCGCCAGCAGCTTGAGAGTGAACACTGAAGCTTTCTTT.

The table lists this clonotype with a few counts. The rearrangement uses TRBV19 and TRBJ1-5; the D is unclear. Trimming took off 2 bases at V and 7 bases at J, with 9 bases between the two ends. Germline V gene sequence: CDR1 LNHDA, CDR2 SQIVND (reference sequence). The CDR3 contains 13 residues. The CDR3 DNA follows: TGTGCCAGTAGTATAAGGTCCGCACAGCCCCAGCATTTT. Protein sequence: CASSIRSAQPQHF.

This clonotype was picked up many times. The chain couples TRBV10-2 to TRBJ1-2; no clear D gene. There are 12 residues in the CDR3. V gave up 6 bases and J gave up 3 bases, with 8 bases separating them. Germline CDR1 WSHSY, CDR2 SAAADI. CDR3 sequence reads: CASRRDDYGYTF. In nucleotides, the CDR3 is TGCGCCAGCAGGCGGGATGACTATGGCTACACCTTC.

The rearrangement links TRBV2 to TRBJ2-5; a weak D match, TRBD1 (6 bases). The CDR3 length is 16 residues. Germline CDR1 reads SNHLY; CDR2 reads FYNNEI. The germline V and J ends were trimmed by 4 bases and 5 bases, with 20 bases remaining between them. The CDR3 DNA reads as TGTGCCAGCAGTGGTCTGAGGGACACACAGAGGGAGACCCAGTACTTC. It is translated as CASSGLRDTQRETQYF.

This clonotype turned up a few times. The CDR3 here is CASSHRVITYEQYF. In DNA form, the CDR3 reads TGTGCCAGCAGCCACAGGGTGATTACCTACGAGCAGTACTTC. This rearrangement joins TRBV12-3 or TRBV12-4 to TRBJ2-7; a weak D match, TRBD1 (6 bases). V lost 6 bases to trimming and J lost 2 bases, with 14 bases between them. The CDR3 runs to 14 residues.

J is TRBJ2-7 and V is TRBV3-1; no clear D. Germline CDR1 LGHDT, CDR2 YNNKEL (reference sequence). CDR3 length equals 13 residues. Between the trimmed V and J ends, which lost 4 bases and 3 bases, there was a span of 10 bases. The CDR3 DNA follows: TGTGCCAGCAGCCTAGCCCTAGACTACGAGCAGTACTTC. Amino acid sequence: CASSLALDYEQYF.

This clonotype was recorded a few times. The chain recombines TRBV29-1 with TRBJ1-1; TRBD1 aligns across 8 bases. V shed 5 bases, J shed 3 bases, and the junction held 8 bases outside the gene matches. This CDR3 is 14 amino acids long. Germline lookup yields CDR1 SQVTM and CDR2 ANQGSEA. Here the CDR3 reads CSVSRQGRDTEAFF. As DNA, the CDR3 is TGCAGCGTTTCGCGACAGGGGAGGGACACTGAAGCTTTCTTT.

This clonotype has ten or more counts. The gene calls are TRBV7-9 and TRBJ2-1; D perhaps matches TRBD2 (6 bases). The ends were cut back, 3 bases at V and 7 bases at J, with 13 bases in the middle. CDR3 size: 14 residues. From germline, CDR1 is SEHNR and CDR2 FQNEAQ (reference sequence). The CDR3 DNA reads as TGTGCCAGCAGCTTGGAGGTCCGGGGGAATGAGCAGTTCTTC. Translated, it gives CASSLEVRGNEQFF.

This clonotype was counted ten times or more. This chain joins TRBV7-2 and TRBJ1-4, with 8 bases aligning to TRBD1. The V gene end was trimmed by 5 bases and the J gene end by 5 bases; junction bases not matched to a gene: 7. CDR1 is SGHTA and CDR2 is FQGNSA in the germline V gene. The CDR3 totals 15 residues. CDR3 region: CASSPFRTGNEKLFF. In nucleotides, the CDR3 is TGTGCCAGCAGCCCATTCCGGACAGGGAATGAAAAACTGTTTTTT.

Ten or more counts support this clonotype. The DNA of the CDR3 is TGCAGCGTTGACGGTGGGGTTAGGGAGACCCAGTACTTC. Translating gives CSVDGGVRETQYF. This chain uses TRBV29-1 with TRBJ2-5; D is unclear. V lost 3 bases and J lost 5, with 13 bases in between. The germline V gene encodes CDR1 SQVTM and CDR2 ANQGSEA. CDR3 length: 13 residues.

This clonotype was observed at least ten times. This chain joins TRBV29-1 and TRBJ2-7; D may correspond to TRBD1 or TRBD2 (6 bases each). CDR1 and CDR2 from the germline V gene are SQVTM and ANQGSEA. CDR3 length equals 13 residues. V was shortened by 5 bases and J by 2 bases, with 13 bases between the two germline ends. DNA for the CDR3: TGCAGCGTTAATTTGGGGGGCACCTACGAGCAGTACTTC. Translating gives CSVNLGGTYEQYF.

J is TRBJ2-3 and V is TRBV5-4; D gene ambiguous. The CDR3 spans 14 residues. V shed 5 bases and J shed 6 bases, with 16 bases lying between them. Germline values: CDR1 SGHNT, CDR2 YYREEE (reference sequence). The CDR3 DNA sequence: TGTGCCAGCAGTTCCTCGGGCCCCCCGGATACGCAGTATTTT. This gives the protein CASSSSGPPDTQYF.

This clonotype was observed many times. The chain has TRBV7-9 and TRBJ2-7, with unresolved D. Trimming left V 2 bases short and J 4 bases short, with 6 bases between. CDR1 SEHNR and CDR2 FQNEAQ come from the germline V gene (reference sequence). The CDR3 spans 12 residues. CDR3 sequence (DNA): TGTGCCAGCAGCTTAAACCGGTACGAGCAGTACTTC. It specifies CASSLNRYEQYF.